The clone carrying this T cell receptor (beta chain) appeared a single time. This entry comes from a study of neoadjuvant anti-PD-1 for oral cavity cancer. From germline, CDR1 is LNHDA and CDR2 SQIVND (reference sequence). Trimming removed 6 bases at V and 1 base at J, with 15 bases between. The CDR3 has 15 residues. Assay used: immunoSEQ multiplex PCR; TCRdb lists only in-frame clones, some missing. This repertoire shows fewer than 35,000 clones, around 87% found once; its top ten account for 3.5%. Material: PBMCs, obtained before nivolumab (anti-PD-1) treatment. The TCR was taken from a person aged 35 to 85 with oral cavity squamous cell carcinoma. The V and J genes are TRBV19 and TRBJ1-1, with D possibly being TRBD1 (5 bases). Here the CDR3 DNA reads TGTGCCAGTAGCGTCAGGGTCGTCGGGAACACTGAAGCTTTCTTT. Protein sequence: CASSVRVVGNTEAFF.